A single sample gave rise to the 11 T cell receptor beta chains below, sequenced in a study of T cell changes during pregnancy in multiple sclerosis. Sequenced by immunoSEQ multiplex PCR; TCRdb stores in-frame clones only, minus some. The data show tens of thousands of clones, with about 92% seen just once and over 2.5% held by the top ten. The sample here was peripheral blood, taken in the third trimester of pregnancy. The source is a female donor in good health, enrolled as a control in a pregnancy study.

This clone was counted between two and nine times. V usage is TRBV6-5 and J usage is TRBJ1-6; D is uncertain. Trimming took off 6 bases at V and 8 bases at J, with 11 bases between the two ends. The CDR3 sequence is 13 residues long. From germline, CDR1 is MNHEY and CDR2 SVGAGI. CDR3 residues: CASRRDFDSPLHF. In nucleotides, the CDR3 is TGTGCCAGCAGGAGGGATTTCGATTCACCCCTCCACTTT.

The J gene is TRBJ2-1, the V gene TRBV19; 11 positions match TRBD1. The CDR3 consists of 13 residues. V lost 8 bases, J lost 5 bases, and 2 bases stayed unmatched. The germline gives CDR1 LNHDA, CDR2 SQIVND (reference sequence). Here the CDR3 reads CASRDRGNNEQFF. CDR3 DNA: TGTGCCAGTCGGGACAGGGGGAACAATGAGCAGTTCTTC.

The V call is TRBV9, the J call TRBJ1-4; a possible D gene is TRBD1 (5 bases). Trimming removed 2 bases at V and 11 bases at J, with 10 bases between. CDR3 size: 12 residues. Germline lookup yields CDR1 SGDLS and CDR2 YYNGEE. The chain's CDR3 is CASSVGGDKLFF. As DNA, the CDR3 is TGTGCCAGCAGCGTTGGGGGGGATAAACTGTTTTTT.

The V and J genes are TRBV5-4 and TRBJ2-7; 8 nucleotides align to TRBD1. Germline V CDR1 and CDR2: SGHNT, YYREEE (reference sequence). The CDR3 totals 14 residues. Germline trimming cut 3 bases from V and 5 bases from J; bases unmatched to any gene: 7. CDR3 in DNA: TGTGCCAGCAGCTCCCCGCAGGGGGCCGACGAGCAGTACTTC. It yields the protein CASSSPQGADEQYF.

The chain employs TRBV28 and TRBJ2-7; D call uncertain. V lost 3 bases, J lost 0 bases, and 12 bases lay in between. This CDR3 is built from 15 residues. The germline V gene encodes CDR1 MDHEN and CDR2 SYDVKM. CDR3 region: CASSLSVGSSYEQYF. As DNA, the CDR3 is TGTGCCAGCAGTTTGTCGGTCGGGTCCTCCTACGAGCAGTACTTC.

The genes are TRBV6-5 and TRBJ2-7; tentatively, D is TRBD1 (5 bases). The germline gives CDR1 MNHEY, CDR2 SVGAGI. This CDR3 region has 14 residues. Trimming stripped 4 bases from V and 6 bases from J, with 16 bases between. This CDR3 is CASSSRDAISEQYF. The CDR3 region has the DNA TGTGCCAGCAGTTCCAGGGATGCGATAAGCGAGCAGTACTTC.

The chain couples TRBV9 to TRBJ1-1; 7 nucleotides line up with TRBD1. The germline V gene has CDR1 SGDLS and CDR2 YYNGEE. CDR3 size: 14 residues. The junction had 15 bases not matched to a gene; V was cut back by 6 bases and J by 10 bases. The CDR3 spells CASTQGQSVGVAFF. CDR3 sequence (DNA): TGTGCCAGCACCCAGGGACAGTCGGTAGGAGTAGCTTTCTTT.

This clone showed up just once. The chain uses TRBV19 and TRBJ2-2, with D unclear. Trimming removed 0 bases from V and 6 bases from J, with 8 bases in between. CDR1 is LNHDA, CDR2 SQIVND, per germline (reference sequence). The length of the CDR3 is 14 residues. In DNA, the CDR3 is TGTGCCAGTAGTATAGATCGAGGTTCCGGGGAGCTGTTTTTT. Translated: CASSIDRGSGELFF.

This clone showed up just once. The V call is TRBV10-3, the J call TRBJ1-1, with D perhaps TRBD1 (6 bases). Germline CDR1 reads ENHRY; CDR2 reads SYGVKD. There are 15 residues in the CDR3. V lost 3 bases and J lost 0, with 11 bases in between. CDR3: CAISDPGVMNTEAFF. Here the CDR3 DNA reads TGTGCCATCAGTGATCCAGGGGTAATGAACACTGAAGCTTTCTTT.

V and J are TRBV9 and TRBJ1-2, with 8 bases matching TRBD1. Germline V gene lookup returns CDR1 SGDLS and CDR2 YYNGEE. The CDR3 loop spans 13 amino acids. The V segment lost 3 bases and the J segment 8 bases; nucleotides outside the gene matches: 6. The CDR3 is CASSAGQGRGYTF. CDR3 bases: TGTGCCAGCAGCGCCGGACAGGGTAGGGGCTACACCTTC.

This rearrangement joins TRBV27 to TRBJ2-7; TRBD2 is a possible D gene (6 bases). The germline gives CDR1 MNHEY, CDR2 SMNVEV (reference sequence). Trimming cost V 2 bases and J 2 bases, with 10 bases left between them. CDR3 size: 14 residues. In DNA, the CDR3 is TGTGCCAGCAGTTTAAGGTGGGGGGCCTACGAGCAGTACTTC. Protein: CASSLRWGAYEQYF.